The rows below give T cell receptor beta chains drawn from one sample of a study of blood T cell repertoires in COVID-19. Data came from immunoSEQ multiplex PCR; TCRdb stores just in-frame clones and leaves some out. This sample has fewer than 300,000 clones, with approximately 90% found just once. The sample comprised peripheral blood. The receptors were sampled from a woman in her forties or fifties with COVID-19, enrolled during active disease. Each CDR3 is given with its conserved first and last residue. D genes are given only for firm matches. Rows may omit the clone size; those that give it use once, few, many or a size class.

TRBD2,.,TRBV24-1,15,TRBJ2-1,TGTGCCACCAGTGATGGGACTAGCGGGAAATATGAGCAGTTCTTC,CATSDGTSGKYEQFF
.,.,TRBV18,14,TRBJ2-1,TGTGCCAGCTCAACCGGACAGACGAACAATGAGCAGTTCTTC,CASSTGQTNNEQFF
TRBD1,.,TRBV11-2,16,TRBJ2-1,TGTGCCAGCAGCTTAGTGGCAAACAGGGGGCAAAGTGAGCAGTTCTTC,CASSLVANRGQSEQFF
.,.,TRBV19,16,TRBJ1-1,TGTGCCAGTAGCCCGAGGGGCAGGGGCGGGAACACTGAAGCTTTCTTT,CASSPRGRGGNTEAFF
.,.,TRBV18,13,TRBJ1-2,TGTGCCAGCTCACCCGACAATAACTATGGCTACACCTTC,CASSPDNNYGYTF
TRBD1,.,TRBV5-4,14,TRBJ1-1,TGTGCCAGCAGCTTGGGCAGGGGGCGAGATGAAGCTTTCTTT,CASSLGRGRDEAFF
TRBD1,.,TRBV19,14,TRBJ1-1,TGTGCCAGTAGTATAGGGACAGGTGGCACTGAAGCTTTCTTT,CASSIGTGGTEAFF
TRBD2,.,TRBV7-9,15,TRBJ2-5,TGTGCCAGCAGCCCACCCCGGACTAGGGCGGAGACCCAGTACTTC,CASSPPRTRAETQYF
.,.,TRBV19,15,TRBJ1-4,TGTGCCAGTAGTATGTATGCGGGGGCTGACGAAAAACTGTTTTTT,CASSMYAGADEKLFF
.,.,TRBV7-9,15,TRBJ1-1,TGTGCCAGCAGCTTAGAAACAGCTATGAACACTGAAGCTTTCTTT,CASSLETAMNTEAFF
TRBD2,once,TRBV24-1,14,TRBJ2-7,TGTGCCACCTCCAGTGGGAGGGGCCTTTACGAGCAGTACTTC,CATSSGRGLYEQYF
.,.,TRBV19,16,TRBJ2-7,TGTGCCACCGCCGGAACCGGGACACACGACTCCTACGAGCAGTACTTC,CATAGTGTHDSYEQYF
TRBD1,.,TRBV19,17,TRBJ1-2,TGTGCCAGTAGTAACGCGGACAGGGGCATTCTCTACTATGGCTACACCTTC,CASSNADRGILYYGYTF
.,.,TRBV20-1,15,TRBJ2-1,TGCAGTGCGAGTACCCGACTAACTTCCTACAATGAGCAGTTCTTC,CSASTRLTSYNEQFF
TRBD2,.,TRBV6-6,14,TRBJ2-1,TGTGCCAGCACCCAACCCGGGACTAGCAATGAGCAGTTCTTC,CASTQPGTSNEQFF
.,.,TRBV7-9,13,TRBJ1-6,TGTGCCAGCAGCTTATACCCAGATTCACCCCTCCACTTT,CASSLYPDSPLHF
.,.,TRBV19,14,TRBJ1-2,TGTGCCAGTAGTCGGGACACCAGAGTCTATGGCTACACCTTC,CASSRDTRVYGYTF
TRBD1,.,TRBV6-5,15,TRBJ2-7,TGTGCCAGCAGCCGCACCAACCAGGGGGCTTACGAGCAGTACTTC,CASSRTNQGAYEQYF
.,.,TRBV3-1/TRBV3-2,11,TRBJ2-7,TGTGCCAGCAGCCCGGCCTACGAGCAGTACTTC,CASSPAYEQYF
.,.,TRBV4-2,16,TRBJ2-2,TGTGCCAGCAGCCCAGTAGGTCGGGCAGGGACCGGGGAGCTGTTTTTT,CASSPVGRAGTGELFF
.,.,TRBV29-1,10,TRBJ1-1,TGCAGCGCACGGGAAACTGAAGCTTTCTTT,CSARETEAFF
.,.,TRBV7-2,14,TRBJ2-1,TGTGCCAGCAGCAAAGTTGGAGCAAGCAATGAGCAGTTCTTC,CASSKVGASNEQFF
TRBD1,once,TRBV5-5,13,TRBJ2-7,TGTGCCAGCAGCTTGGGGACAGGGTACGAGCAGTACTTC,CASSLGTGYEQYF
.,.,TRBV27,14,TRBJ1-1,TGTGCCAGCAGTTTATTACCAGGGGCCACTGAAGCTTTCTTT,CASSLLPGATEAFF
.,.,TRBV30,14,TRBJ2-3,TGTGCCTGGAGTAGGGTCATGGGGCCAGATACGCAGTATTTT,CAWSRVMGPDTQYF
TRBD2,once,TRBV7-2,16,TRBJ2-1,TGTGCCAGCAGCCCCAGGACTAGCGGGCCCCCTACTGAGCAGTTCTTC,CASSPRTSGPPTEQFF
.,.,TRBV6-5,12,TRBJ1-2,TGTGCCAGCACGAGGGACTGGCTCGGCTACACCTTC,CASTRDWLGYTF
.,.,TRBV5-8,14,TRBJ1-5,TGTGCCAGCAGCTTGGAAGGGGTAGTTCAGCCCCAGCATTTT,CASSLEGVVQPQHF
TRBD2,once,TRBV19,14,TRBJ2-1,TGTGCCAGTAGTCGGGCGGGAGTTCCCAATGAGCAGTTCTTC,CASSRAGVPNEQFF
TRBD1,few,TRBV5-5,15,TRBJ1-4,TGTGCCAGCAGCCTCAGGACAGGGGTGGGGGAAAAACTGTTTTTT,CASSLRTGVGEKLFF